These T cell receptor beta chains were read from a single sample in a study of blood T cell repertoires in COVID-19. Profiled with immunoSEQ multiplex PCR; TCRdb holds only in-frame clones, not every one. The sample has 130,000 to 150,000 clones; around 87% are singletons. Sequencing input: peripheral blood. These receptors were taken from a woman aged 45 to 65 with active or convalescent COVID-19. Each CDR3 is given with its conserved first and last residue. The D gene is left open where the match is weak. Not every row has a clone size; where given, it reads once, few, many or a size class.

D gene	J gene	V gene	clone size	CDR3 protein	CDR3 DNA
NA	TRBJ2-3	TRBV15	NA	CATSSYVSGTDTQYF	TGTGCCACCAGCAGTTATGTTAGCGGCACAGATACGCAGTATTTT
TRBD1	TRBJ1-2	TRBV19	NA	CASRPGTGVLAYYGYTF	TGTGCCAGTAGGCCCGGGACAGGGGTCCTCGCCTACTATGGCTACACCTTC
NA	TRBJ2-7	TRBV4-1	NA	CASSQDFLRREQYF	TGCGCCAGCAGCCAAGATTTTTTGCGGCGGGAGCAGTACTTC
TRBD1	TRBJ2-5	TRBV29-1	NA	CSVPMGQGGETQYF	TGCAGCGTTCCGATGGGACAGGGAGGAGAGACCCAGTACTTC
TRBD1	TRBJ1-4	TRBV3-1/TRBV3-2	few	CASSQRWDSGNEKLFF	TGTGCCAGCAGCCAACGATGGGACAGCGGGAATGAAAAACTGTTTTTT
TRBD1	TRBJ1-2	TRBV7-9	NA	CASSLEIEGQGAGYTF	TGTGCCAGCAGCTTAGAGATCGAGGGACAGGGTGCTGGCTACACCTTC
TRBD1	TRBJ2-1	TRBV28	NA	CASSPWDRGSSNEQFF	TGTGCCAGCAGTCCCTGGGACAGGGGGAGTAGCAATGAGCAGTTCTTC
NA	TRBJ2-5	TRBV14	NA	CASSPSDWDQETQYF	TGTGCCAGCAGCCCCTCGGACTGGGACCAAGAGACCCAGTACTTC
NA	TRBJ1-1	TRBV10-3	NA	CAIGRGGTEAFF	TGTGCCATCGGCCGGGGAGGCACTGAAGCTTTCTTT
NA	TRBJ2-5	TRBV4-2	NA	CASSQGQAPETQYF	TGTGCCAGCAGCCAAGGACAGGCTCCGGAGACCCAGTACTTC
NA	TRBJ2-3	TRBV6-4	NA	CASSDSTSSSQYF	TGTGCCAGCAGTGACTCTACTAGTAGTTCGCAGTATTTT
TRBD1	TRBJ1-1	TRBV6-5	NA	CASRQGQEDTEAFF	TGTGCCAGCAGGCAAGGACAGGAGGACACTGAAGCTTTCTTT
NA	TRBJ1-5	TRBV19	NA	CASSIPQGRYRLSNQPQHF	TGTGCCAGTAGTATCCCACAAGGGAGGTATAGATTGAGCAATCAGCCCCAGCATTTT
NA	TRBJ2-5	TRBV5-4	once	CASSLGSGFGETQYF	TGTGCCAGCAGCTTGGGGTCGGGGTTCGGAGAGACCCAGTACTTC
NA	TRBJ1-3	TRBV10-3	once	CATAGTSKSSGNTIYF	TGTGCCACCGCCGGGACATCGAAGAGCTCTGGAAACACCATATATTTT
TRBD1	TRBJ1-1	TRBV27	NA	CASSLYRGTTEAFF	TGTGCCAGCAGTCTCTACAGGGGAACGACTGAAGCTTTCTTT
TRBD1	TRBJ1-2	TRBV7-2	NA	CASSSGTVPSFGYTF	TGTGCCAGCAGCTCTGGGACAGTTCCTTCGTTTGGCTACACCTTC
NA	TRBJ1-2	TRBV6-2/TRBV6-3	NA	CASSRRDTNYGYTF	TGTGCCAGCAGCCGCCGGGACACCAACTATGGCTACACCTTC
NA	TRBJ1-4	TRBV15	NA	CATSRDRVAGRGEKLFF	TGTGCCACCAGCAGAGATCGCGTCGCAGGGCGCGGTGAAAAACTGTTTTTT
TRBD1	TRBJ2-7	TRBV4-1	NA	CASSQEFDGTGDSYEQYF	TGCGCCAGCAGCCAAGAATTTGACGGGACAGGGGATTCCTACGAGCAGTACTTC
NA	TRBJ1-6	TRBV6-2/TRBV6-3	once	CASSYGQDSTNSPLHF	TGTGCCAGCAGTTACGGCCAGGACAGCACTAATTCACCCCTCCACTTT
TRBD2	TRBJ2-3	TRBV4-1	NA	CASSQESSGSTDTQYF	TGCGCCAGCAGCCAAGAATCTAGCGGAAGCACAGATACGCAGTATTTT
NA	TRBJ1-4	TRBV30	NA	CACQISGYGQEKLFF	TGTGCCTGTCAGATCTCAGGGTACGGACAGGAAAAACTGTTTTTT
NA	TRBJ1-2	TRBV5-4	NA	CASSLSREDNYGYTF	TGTGCCAGCAGCTTGAGCCGGGAAGACAACTATGGCTACACCTTC
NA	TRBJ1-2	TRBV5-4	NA	CASSLVSGVNYGYTF	TGTGCCAGCAGCTTGGTATCAGGGGTCAACTATGGCTACACCTTC
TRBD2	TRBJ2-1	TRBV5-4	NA	CASSLPSGTYNEQFF	TGTGCCAGCAGCTTGCCTAGCGGGACCTACAATGAGCAGTTCTTC
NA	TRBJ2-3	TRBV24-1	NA	CATSDLGAGTSDTQYF	TGTGCCACCAGTGATTTGGGGGCGGGAACCTCCGATACGCAGTATTTT